Each of the 31 T cell receptor beta chains below was sequenced from the same sample in a study of shared clonotypes between healthy human individuals. TCRdb's table, derived via immunoSEQ multiplex PCR, lists solely in-frame clones and lacks some. The sample records around 750,000 clones, 74% being singletons. Source material: memory CD4+ T cells sorted from blood. Subset noted: CD45RA-negative fraction. The receptors stem from a young woman in good health.

The rearrangement joins TRBV6-5 to TRBJ2-5; 7 nucleotides match TRBD1. The CDR3 extends over 14 amino acids. Germline trimming cut 4 bases from V and 4 bases from J; bases unmatched to any gene: 6. Per the germline V gene, CDR1 is MNHEY and CDR2 is SVGAGI. The CDR3 loop is CASSWHRGVETQYF. The CDR3 coding sequence is TGTGCCAGCAGTTGGCACAGGGGTGTAGAGACCCAGTACTTC.

This clone was found once. This rearrangement joins TRBV14 to TRBJ2-1; D is unresolved. Trimming pared 1 base from V and 1 base from J, leaving 11 bases between. Germline V gene sequence: CDR1 SGHDN, CDR2 FVKESK. The CDR3 is made up of 16 amino acids. In DNA, the CDR3 is TGTGCCAGCAGCCAAGGAGGTTTTAGGTCCTACAATGAGCAGTTCTTC. As protein: CASSQGGFRSYNEQFF.

This clone appeared many times. The chain has TRBV19 and TRBJ2-2; D possibly corresponds to TRBD2 (5 bases). Germline V CDR1 and CDR2: LNHDA, SQIVND (reference sequence). V lost 0 bases and J lost 5, with 10 bases in between. This CDR3 is 15 amino acids long. CDR3 region: CASSIDPRRTGELFF. Here the CDR3 DNA reads TGTGCCAGTAGTATAGACCCGAGGAGGACCGGGGAGCTGTTTTTT.

This chain uses TRBV2 with TRBJ1-5, with D maybe TRBD1 (5 bases). Germline V gene data show CDR1 as SNHLY and CDR2 as FYNNEI. The V end lost 8 bases, the J end lost 0 bases, and 11 bases lay between the germline ends. The CDR3 totals 14 residues. The CDR3 coding sequence is TGTGCCAGCCTGGGACTCAATAGCAATCAGCCCCAGCATTTT. Translating it yields CASLGLNSNQPQHF.

CDR3 region: CASSKIRRVSTGGYTF. In DNA form, the CDR3 reads TGTGCCAGCAGCAAAATACGTCGGGTAAGTACAGGTGGCTACACCTTC. The chain links TRBV21-1 to TRBJ1-2; the DNA was not used to check the table's D call, TRBD1. TRBV21-1 is a pseudogene segment. This CDR3 has 16 amino acids.

This clone was counted only a few times. The chain recombines TRBV28 with TRBJ2-1; 7 bases are shared with TRBD1. CDR3 length equals 15 residues. V trimming: 6 bases; J trimming: 2 bases; junction bases outside the gene matches: 7. Germline loops: CDR1 MDHEN, CDR2 SYDVKM. For the CDR3, the DNA is TGTGCCAGCAGCGCCCGGACAGGCGCCTACAATGAGCAGTTCTTC. Translated: CASSARTGAYNEQFF. Combining the CDR3 with reference TRBV28 and TRBJ2-1 gives the whole variable domain DVKVTQSSRYLVKRTGEKVFLECVQDMDHENMFWYRQDPGLGLRLIYFSYDVKMKEKGDIPEGYSVSREKKERFSLILESASTNQTSMYLCASSARTGAYNEQFFGPGTRLTVL.

The chain carries TRBV3-1 (or the pseudogene TRBV3-2) and TRBJ2-1, with D unclear. From germline, CDR1 is LGHDT and CDR2 YNNKEL (reference sequence). The germline V and J ends were trimmed by 10 bases and 7 bases, with 5 bases remaining between them. This CDR3 comprises 9 residues. CDR3 in DNA: TGTGCCAAGGGAAATGAGCAGTTCTTC. It yields the protein CAKGNEQFF.

The chain couples TRBV5-1 to TRBJ1-3, with D unresolved. CDR1 and CDR2 (germline): SGHRS, YFSETQ. The CDR3 sequence is 16 residues long. V shed 5 bases and J shed 0 bases, with 15 bases lying between them. The CDR3 bases are TGCGCCAGCAGTCGGAAAGAGGGCCGCTCTGGAAACACCATATATTTT. It encodes CASSRKEGRSGNTIYF.

The rearrangement links TRBV2 to TRBJ2-5; no firm D call. Germline V gene sequence: CDR1 SNHLY, CDR2 FYNNEI. CDR3 length equals 14 residues. The germline V and J ends were trimmed by 2 bases and 7 bases, with 14 bases remaining between them. The CDR3 coding sequence is TGTGCCAGCAGTGAATTAGGTGCCTCCAGGACCCAGTACTTC. This codes for CASSELGASRTQYF.

This chain links TRBV5-1 with TRBJ2-7; D possibly corresponds to TRBD2 (5 bases). CDR1 and CDR2 (germline): SGHRS, YFSETQ. The CDR3 totals 15 residues. V was cut by 5 bases and J by 4 bases, with 19 bases left in between. CDR3 DNA: TGCGCCAGCAGTTCGGAGGTAGGAGTAGGGTACGAGCAGTACTTC. This translates into CASSSEVGVGYEQYF.

This clone was seen repeatedly, ten times or more. The chain is built from TRBV6-6 and TRBJ2-2; the D is unclear. This CDR3 comprises 12 residues. Germline V lookup: CDR1 MNHNY, CDR2 SVGAGI (reference sequence). V lost 10 bases to trimming and J lost 5 bases, with 11 bases between them. The CDR3 region is CATRPQTGELFF. The CDR3 DNA reads as TGTGCCACACGGCCCCAGACCGGGGAGCTGTTTTTT.

Of note for this clone: This may be a read error, as it is one base from a much larger clone. Other DNA variants within this sample encode the same CDR3. V gene TRBV6-1 combines with J gene TRBJ2-1; 12 bases fit TRBD2. Germline V gene sequence: CDR1 MNHNS, CDR2 SASEGT. CDR3 length: 15 residues. The ends lost 3 bases at V and 7 bases at J; junction bases unmatched: 4. CDR3 protein: CASSELAGGPNEQFF. The CDR3 coding sequence is TGTGCCAGCAGTGAGCTAGCGGGAGGGCCTAATGAGCAGTTCTTC.

The chain recombines TRBV4-2 with TRBJ2-3, with 10 nucleotides matching TRBD2. CDR1 is LGHNA, CDR2 YNFKEQ, per germline. The CDR3 runs to 20 residues. After removal of 4 bases from V and 0 bases from J, the junction contained 16 bases not matched to a gene. CDR3 in amino acids: CASSPKPSSGRARSTDTQYF. The DNA of the CDR3 is TGTGCCAGCAGCCCTAAACCCTCAAGCGGGAGGGCCAGGAGCACAGATACGCAGTATTTT.

V gene TRBV6-1 combines with J gene TRBJ2-1, with TRBD1 matching 8 bases. Unmatched junction bases numbered 5, after V lost 7 bases and J lost 3 bases. The CDR3 length is 14 residues. Per germline, CDR1 MNHNS and CDR2 SASEGT. The chain's CDR3 is CASKRTGNYNEQFF. In nucleotides, the CDR3 is TGTGCCAGCAAGAGGACAGGGAACTACAATGAGCAGTTCTTC.

The chain is built from TRBV14 and TRBJ2-3; a weak D match, TRBD2 (6 bases). The CDR3 consists of 14 residues. Trimming pared 3 bases from V and 4 bases from J, leaving 11 bases between. The germline V gene has CDR1 SGHDN and CDR2 FVKESK. As DNA, the CDR3 is TGTGCCAGCAGCCAGACTAGTCCCCCAGATACGCAGTATTTT. Translating it yields CASSQTSPPDTQYF.

The genes are TRBV4-2 and TRBJ2-1; D is uncertain. The germline CDR1 and CDR2 sequences are LGHNA and YNFKEQ. This CDR3 is built from 17 residues. V dropped 3 bases and J dropped 2 bases, with 17 bases sitting between them. For the CDR3, the DNA is TGTGCCAGCAGCCAGGCTCACGGCGGTGGAGCCTACAATGAGCAGTTCTTC. It is translated as CASSQAHGGGAYNEQFF.

Written as DNA, the CDR3 is TGTGCCAGCAGCTTAACGGGGAGTGACTATGGCTACACCTTC. Protein sequence: CASSLTGSDYGYTF. This chain uses TRBV7-3 with TRBJ1-2, with no clear D. V was pared by 0 bases and J by 3 bases, with 8 bases between. Germline V gives CDR1 SGHTA, CDR2 FQGTGA. The CDR3 extends over 14 amino acids.

The chain joins TRBV14 to TRBJ2-7; possible D gene TRBD1, 5 bases. CDR3 length equals 15 residues. The germline V and J ends were trimmed by 2 bases and 1 base, with 12 bases remaining between them. Germline loops: CDR1 SGHDN, CDR2 FVKESK. CDR3 region: CASSQPFKGSYEQYF. The CDR3 coding sequence is TGTGCCAGCAGCCAACCTTTTAAGGGGTCCTACGAGCAGTACTTC.

This sequence joins TRBV2 and TRBJ2-7; D perhaps matches TRBD1 (5 bases). The CDR3 contains 14 residues. V lost 4 bases and J lost 6, with 16 bases in between. Germline CDR1 is SNHLY and CDR2 is FYNNEI. The CDR3 reads CASSVDSGGAEQYF. The DNA of the CDR3 is TGTGCCAGCAGTGTCGACAGTGGTGGAGCCGAGCAGTACTTC.

Points on this clone: This could be a read error, since a much larger clone is one nucleotide away. Other DNA sequences in the sample encode the same CDR3. The V and J genes are TRBV7-3 and TRBJ2-1; the D gene is possibly TRBD2 (6 bases). Trimming removed 2 bases from V and 4 bases from J, with 12 bases in between. Germline values: CDR1 SGHTA, CDR2 FQGTGA. CDR3 length: 15 amino acids. CDR3 DNA sequence: TGTGCCAGCAGCTTAGGTAGCGGACTATACAATGAGCAGTTCTTC. Amino acids: CASSLGSGLYNEQFF.

This chain connects TRBV7-2 to TRBJ1-1; 10 nucleotides line up with TRBD1. V dropped 1 base and J dropped 5; count of bases not matched to a gene: 4. The CDR3 runs 15 residues. CDR1 and CDR2 (germline): SGHTA, FQGNSA. This CDR3 is CASSLVWTGGTEAFF. The CDR3 nucleotides are TGTGCCAGCAGCTTAGTATGGACAGGGGGTACTGAAGCTTTCTTT. The full variable domain, rest sourced from reference TRBV7-2 and TRBJ1-1, is GAGVSQSPSNKVTEKGKDVELRCDPISGHTALYWYRQSLGQGLEFLIYFQGNSAPDKSGLPSDRFSAERTGGSVSTLTIQRTQQEDSAVYLCASSLVWTGGTEAFFGQGTRLTVV.

As for this clone: Other nucleotide sequences in the sample specify the same CDR3. This rearrangement joins TRBV9 to TRBJ2-7, with 11 bases lining up with TRBD2. V shed 0 bases, J shed 5 bases, and the junction held 7 bases outside the gene matches. Germline values: CDR1 SGDLS, CDR2 YYNGEE. This CDR3 has 16 residues. As DNA, the CDR3 is TGTGCCAGCAGCGTAGGGGAACTAGCGGGAGTCGACGAGCAGTACTTC. Encoded protein: CASSVGELAGVDEQYF.

This clone has only a few counts. The chain is built from TRBV5-1 and TRBJ2-7; 13 nucleotides agree with TRBD2. The V and J ends lost 7 bases and 5 bases, in that order; junction bases with no gene match: 6. The germline V gene has CDR1 SGHRS and CDR2 YFSETQ. This CDR3 has 14 amino acids. The CDR3 protein is CASGHGTSGNEQYF. The CDR3 region has the DNA TGCGCCAGCGGACACGGGACTAGCGGGAACGAGCAGTACTTC.

V and J are TRBV4-1 and TRBJ2-2; tentative D call: TRBD1 (5 bases). Germline-derived CDR1 and CDR2 are MGHRA and YSYEKL. The V gene lost 0 bases and the J gene lost 4 bases, with 12 bases spanning the gap. CDR3 length: 16 residues. This CDR3 is CASSQDSRVRTGELFF. CDR3 bases: TGCGCCAGCAGCCAAGATTCCAGGGTTCGCACCGGGGAGCTGTTTTTT.

This rearrangement joins TRBV7-8 to TRBJ1-3; 7 bases align to TRBD1. Germline-derived CDR1 and CDR2 are SGHVS and FQNEAQ. V lost 6 bases and J lost 4; bases outside the gene matches: 9. CDR3 length: 15 amino acids. In DNA form, the CDR3 reads TGTGCCAGCAGACGACAGGGAACAGCCGGAAACACCATATATTTT. It translates to CASRRQGTAGNTIYF. The variable domain in full, with the rest retrieved from reference TRBV7-8 and TRBJ1-3, is GAGVSQSPRYKVAKRGQDVALRCDPISGHVSLFWYQQALGQGPEFLTYFQNEAQLDKSGLPSDRFFAERPEGSVSTLKIQRTQQEDSAVYLCASRRQGTAGNTIYFGEGSWLTVV.

J is TRBJ2-5 and V is TRBV7-9; possibly TRBD2 for D (6 bases). This CDR3 contains 13 residues. Per the germline V gene, CDR1 is SEHNR and CDR2 is FQNEAQ (reference sequence). Trimming took off 7 bases at V and 5 bases at J, with 14 bases between the two ends. CDR3 sequence: CASNEHGRETQYF. The CDR3 DNA reads TGTGCCAGCAACGAACATGGGAGGGAGACCCAGTACTTC.

The J gene is TRBJ1-5, the V gene TRBV28, with D unclear. The CDR3 spans 11 residues. Trimming removed 4 bases from V and 11 bases from J, with 9 bases in between. Germline-derived CDR1 and CDR2 are MDHEN and SYDVKM. The CDR3 region is CASSYLLTQHF. CDR3 coding DNA: TGTGCCAGCAGTTACCTTCTGACCCAGCATTTT. The variable domain in full, completed from reference TRBV28 and TRBJ1-5, reads DVKVTQSSRYLVKRTGEKVFLECVQDMDHENMFWYRQDPGLGLRLIYFSYDVKMKEKGDIPEGYSVSREKKERFSLILESASTNQTSMYLCASSYLLTQHFGDGTRLSIL.

This clone was counted only a few times. This chain joins TRBV11-1 and TRBJ1-2; 9 bases are a match to TRBD1. V shed 5 bases, J shed 5 bases, and the junction held 6 bases outside the gene matches. This CDR3 is built from 14 residues. Germline assignment: CDR1 SGHAT and CDR2 FQDESV (reference sequence). CDR3 sequence: CASSPGTGLYGYTF. For the CDR3, the DNA is TGTGCCAGCAGCCCGGGGACAGGGCTTTATGGCTACACCTTC. Full variable domain (rest looked up from reference TRBV11-1 and TRBJ1-2): EAEVAQSPRYKITEKSQAVAFWCDPISGHATLYWYRQILGQGPELLVQFQDESVVDDSQLPKDRFSAERLKGVDSTLKIQPAELGDSAMYLCASSPGTGLYGYTFGSGTRLTVV.

The rearrangement uses TRBV7-2 and TRBJ1-4; D may be TRBD1 (5 bases). Trimming cost V 4 bases and J 3 bases, with 12 bases left between them. The CDR3 is 15 residues long. Per the germline V gene, CDR1 is SGHTA and CDR2 is FQGNSA. CDR3 sequence: CASSSYMGANEKLFF. The CDR3, as DNA: TGTGCCAGCAGCTCGTACATGGGGGCTAATGAAAAACTGTTTTTT.

The chain recombines TRBV5-1 with TRBJ2-6; D call uncertain. Germline loops: CDR1 SGHRS, CDR2 YFSETQ. This CDR3 has 17 residues. Trimming shortened V by 3 bases and J by 6 bases, and 19 bases separated the two germline ends. CDR3 residues: CASSWELSGIPANVLTF. CDR3 nucleotides: TGCGCCAGCAGCTGGGAACTGTCTGGGATACCGGCCAACGTCCTGACTTTC.

This chain uses TRBV7-2 with TRBJ1-1; D might be TRBD1 (6 bases). Germline CDR1 reads SGHTA; CDR2 reads FQGNSA. Trimming left V 9 bases short and J 1 base short, with 12 bases between. The CDR3 covers 13 residues. The CDR3 loop is CASLGQWNTEAFF. In DNA, the CDR3 is TGTGCCAGTCTTGGACAGTGGAACACTGAAGCTTTCTTT.